Listed below are T cell receptor beta chains from one sample, sequenced in a study of blood T cell repertoires in COVID-19. The table came from immunoSEQ multiplex PCR; TCRdb's copy has only in-frame clones and leaves some out. Of about 130,000 clones listed, 86% were seen once; the top ten hold around 2.5%. The source material was PBMCs or T cells enriched from blood (not recorded which). The receptors were gathered from a woman aged 45-59 years who had recovered from COVID-19. The CDR3 runs from the conserved cysteine through the conserved F or W. D genes are given only for firm matches. Expanded clones are given a class, and other clones once, few, many or no size at all.

cdr3_nt	cdr3_aa	clone_size	v_call	j_call	d_call
TGTGCCAGTAGTTCGACTGTTAAGGGGTACGAGCAGTACTTC	CASSSTVKGYEQYF	.	TRBV19	TRBJ2-7	.
TGTGCCATCAATTCCGGGTACGATGAAAAACTGTTTTTT	CAINSGYDEKLFF	.	TRBV10-3	TRBJ1-4	.
TGTGCCAGCAGCCAAGTAGCAGGGGACTATGGCTACACCTTC	CASSQVAGDYGYTF	.	TRBV14	TRBJ1-2	.
TGTGCCAGCAGCTCTCCGGGACTAGCGATCACAGATACGCAGTATTTT	CASSSPGLAITDTQYF	.	TRBV5-6	TRBJ2-3	TRBD2
TGTGCCAGCAGCCCCCCCTCGGGTTGGAGGGAGGAGCAGTACTTC	CASSPPSGWREEQYF	.	TRBV3-1/TRBV3-2	TRBJ2-7	.
TGTGCCAGCAGCTCCCGGGACAGGGCCTCCGAGCAGTACTTC	CASSSRDRASEQYF	.	TRBV11-3	TRBJ2-7	TRBD1
TGTGCCATCAGTGTACAGGGGGACTATGGCTACACCTTC	CAISVQGDYGYTF	.	TRBV10-3	TRBJ1-2	TRBD1
TGTGCCAGCAGTCCGACAGGGGGAAACATTCAGTACTTC	CASSPTGGNIQYF	few	TRBV6-2/TRBV6-3	TRBJ2-4	TRBD1
TGTGCCAGCAGGAGGGGGGGAGGGGAGGAGCCCCAGCATTTT	CASRRGGGEEPQHF	.	TRBV2	TRBJ1-5	.
TGTGCCAGCAGCTTAACACAGGGGGCGCTCGGAGAGACCCAGTACTTC	CASSLTQGALGETQYF	.	TRBV7-3	TRBJ2-5	TRBD1
TGTGCCACCAGCGGCCAAGGACAGGGGGTTGGAGGCTACACCTTC	CATSGQGQGVGGYTF	.	TRBV15	TRBJ1-2	TRBD1
TGTGCCAGCAGCCGCAACATGAACACTGAAGCTTTCTTT	CASSRNMNTEAFF	.	TRBV11-2	TRBJ1-1	.
TGTGCCAGCAGCCCGGGACTGGATACCTACAATGAGCAGTTCTTC	CASSPGLDTYNEQFF	.	TRBV7-2	TRBJ2-1	.
TGTGCCTGGACAAGGGGGAACACTGAAGCTTTCTTT	CAWTRGNTEAFF	.	TRBV2	TRBJ1-1	.
TGTGCCAGCAGTCTAGCGGGGGGGCTGACAGATACGCAGTATTTT	CASSLAGGLTDTQYF	.	TRBV14	TRBJ2-3	TRBD2
TGTGCCAGCAGCTTTACATCAGAATCACCCCTCCACTTT	CASSFTSESPLHF	.	TRBV5-5	TRBJ1-6	.
TGTGCGAGCAAGGCGGCCAAAAGAATCGAATCACCCCTCCACTTT	CASKAAKRIESPLHF	.	TRBV2	TRBJ1-6	.
TGTGCCAGCAGGGAGACAGGGTATGGCTACACCTTC	CASRETGYGYTF	.	TRBV6-5	TRBJ1-2	TRBD1
TGTGCCAGCTCCATAGGGGGTCCCCCCTCTGGGGCCAACGTCCTGACTTTC	CASSIGGPPSGANVLTF	once	TRBV5-4	TRBJ2-6	.
TGTGCCAGCAGTGAATCGGGGATAGGGGGTGAAAAACTGTTTTTT	CASSESGIGGEKLFF	.	TRBV2	TRBJ1-4	.
TGTGCCAGCAGTCACTCTGGGACAGGGGTAGAGACCCAGTACTTC	CASSHSGTGVETQYF	once	TRBV5-6	TRBJ2-5	TRBD1
TGTGCCAGCAGCTTAGGGGGGACACTTACAAATCAGCCCCAGCATTTT	CASSLGGTLTNQPQHF	.	TRBV7-2	TRBJ1-5	.
TGTGCCAGCAAGAGAGGGCTAGCGGGGGGGAGCTCCTACAATGAGCAGTTCTTC	CASKRGLAGGSSYNEQFF	.	TRBV2	TRBJ2-1	TRBD2
TGCAGCGACGCGACAGGGGGGAACACTGAAGCTTTCTTT	CSDATGGNTEAFF	.	TRBV29-1	TRBJ1-1	TRBD1
TGTGCCAGCAGCGTAGCTACAGGGACAGACTATGGCTACACCTTC	CASSVATGTDYGYTF	.	TRBV9	TRBJ1-2	TRBD1
TGTGCCAGCACCTCCACAGATACGCAGTATTTT	CASTSTDTQYF	once	TRBV7-2	TRBJ2-3	.
TGCGCCAGCAGCCAAGATGTTAAGGGACTAGCAGGCACAGATACGCAGTATTTT	CASSQDVKGLAGTDTQYF	once	TRBV4-3	TRBJ2-3	TRBD2
TGTGCCAGCAGCTTAGTTGAGCTAGCGGAACAAGAGACCCAGTACTTC	CASSLVELAEQETQYF	.	TRBV7-2	TRBJ2-5	TRBD2
TGTGCCAGCAGCGTAATAGATCAAGCATGGGGAAACACCATATATTTT	CASSVIDQAWGNTIYF	.	TRBV9	TRBJ1-3	.
TGCGCCAGCAGCGCCACCGGGACAGGGCCCTACGAGCAGTACTTC	CASSATGTGPYEQYF	.	TRBV5-1	TRBJ2-7	TRBD1
TGTGCCAGCCAGGACAGATATAATTCACCCCTCCACTTT	CASQDRYNSPLHF	.	TRBV6-5	TRBJ1-6	.
TGTGCCAGCAGCCTCCGTGGAGCGGGGGCCTACGAGCAGTACTTC	CASSLRGAGAYEQYF	.	TRBV3-1/TRBV3-2	TRBJ2-7	TRBD2
TGCGCCAGCAGTCAATCAGAGCGGGGGGGTTTTTCCGAGCAGTACTTC	CASSQSERGGFSEQYF	.	TRBV23-1	TRBJ2-7	TRBD2
TGTGCCAGCAGTTCAACAGGGGGGTCCTACGAGCAGTACTTC	CASSSTGGSYEQYF	.	TRBV7-9	TRBJ2-7	TRBD1
TGTGCCAGCGGTTGGAGGGAGAATACTAAGTTCTTC	CASGWRENTKFF	.	TRBV27	TRBJ2-1	.
TGTGCCAGCAGCTCCCTCCTCAGATCTCTGAACACCGGGGAGCTGTTTTTT	CASSSLLRSLNTGELFF	.	TRBV11-2	TRBJ2-2	.
TGTGCCAGCAGCTCTACAGGGAGAATAGCTTTCTTT	CASSSTGRIAFF	.	TRBV13	TRBJ1-1	.
TGCGCCAGCAGCGGGGGTAGCGGAGACTCCTACAATGAGCAGTTCTTC	CASSGGSGDSYNEQFF	.	TRBV10-1	TRBJ2-1	.
TGTGCCAGCAGAGGGGGAAATTCACCCCTCCACTTT	CASRGGNSPLHF	.	TRBV6-5	TRBJ1-6	.
TGTGCCAGCAGTCCCTCCTGGCCAGGGCACACTGAAGCTTTCTTT	CASSPSWPGHTEAFF	.	TRBV13	TRBJ1-1	.
TGTGCCAGCAGCGTAACCCCAGCCAGGGGAAACACCATATATTTT	CASSVTPARGNTIYF	.	TRBV9	TRBJ1-3	.
TGTGCCAGCAGCTTAGTGGGACTAGCAACAGATACGCAGTATTTT	CASSLVGLATDTQYF	.	TRBV13	TRBJ2-3	TRBD2
TGTGCCAGCAGCGCCGACCCCCGCGGGAGCTCCTACAATGAGCAGTTCTTC	CASSADPRGSSYNEQFF	.	TRBV9	TRBJ2-1	TRBD2
TGTGCCAGCAGCTTGTTCCTAGCGGGGGAAGCCAAAAACATTCAGTACTTC	CASSLFLAGEAKNIQYF	.	TRBV5-5	TRBJ2-4	TRBD2
TGTGCCTGGAGTGGGGAGCGGGGGAGCACAGATACGCAGTATTTT	CAWSGERGSTDTQYF	.	TRBV30	TRBJ2-3	TRBD2
TGTGCCAGCAGCACTAACTACGAGCAGTACTTC	CASSTNYEQYF	.	TRBV6-5	TRBJ2-7	.